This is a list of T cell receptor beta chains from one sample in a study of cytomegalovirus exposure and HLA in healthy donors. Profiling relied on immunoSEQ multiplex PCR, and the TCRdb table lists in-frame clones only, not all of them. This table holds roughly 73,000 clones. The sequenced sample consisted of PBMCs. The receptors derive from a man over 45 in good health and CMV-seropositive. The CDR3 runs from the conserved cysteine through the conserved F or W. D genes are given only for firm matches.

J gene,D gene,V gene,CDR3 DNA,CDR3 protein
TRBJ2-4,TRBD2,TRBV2,TGTGCCAGCAGTGAAGCGGCGGGAGGGGGCATTCAGTACTTC,CASSEAAGGGIQYF
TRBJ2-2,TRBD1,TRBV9,TGTGCCAGCAGCGTTTCCGGGACAGGGAACACCGGGGAGCTGTTTTTT,CASSVSGTGNTGELFF
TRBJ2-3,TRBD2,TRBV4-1,TGCGCCAGCAGCCCTCCCTTTCGGGGGGGCCAAGATACGCAGTATTTT,CASSPPFRGGQDTQYF
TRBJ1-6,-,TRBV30,TGTGCCTGGAGTCCCGAGAGGATCGGGAATTCACCCCTCCACTTT,CAWSPERIGNSPLHF
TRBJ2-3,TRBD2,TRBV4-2,TGTGCCAGCAGCCAAGATCACCAGCGGGGGGGCCTGGATACGCAGTATTTT,CASSQDHQRGGLDTQYF
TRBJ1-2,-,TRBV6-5,TGTGCCAGCAGTTACTCGAGCCAGGATTATGGCTACACCTTC,CASSYSSQDYGYTF
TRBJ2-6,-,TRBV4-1,TGCGCCAGCAGCCGCGTCCCGGACACCGAAATCTCTGGGGCCAACGTCCTGACTTTC,CASSRVPDTEISGANVLTF
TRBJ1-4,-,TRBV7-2,TGTGCCAGCAGCTCCCGGTATGGGAGGACTAATGAAAAACTGTTTTTT,CASSSRYGRTNEKLFF
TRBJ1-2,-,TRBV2,TGTGCCAGCAGTCGGAGGGACTATGGCTACACCTTC,CASSRRDYGYTF
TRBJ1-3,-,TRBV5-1,TGCGCCAGCAGTTCTGCCGGGAGGGAAAACACCATATATTTT,CASSSAGRENTIYF
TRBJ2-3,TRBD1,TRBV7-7,TGTGCCAGCAGCCGGACAGGGGAGGGCACAGATACGCAGTATTTT,CASSRTGEGTDTQYF
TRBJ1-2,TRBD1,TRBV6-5,TGTGCCAGCAGTCGGGACAGCCTTCTTTATGGCTACACCTTC,CASSRDSLLYGYTF
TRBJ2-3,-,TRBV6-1,TGCGCCAGCATAACTGCGAGCGCCGACACAGATACGCAGTATTTT,CASITASADTDTQYF
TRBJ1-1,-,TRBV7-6,TGTGCCAGCAGCTTAGGTGCAGATTACACTGAAGCTTTCTTT,CASSLGADYTEAFF
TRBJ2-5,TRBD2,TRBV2,TGTGCCAGCAGCCCCAGCGGGAGGGGCGGAGAGACCCAGTACTTC,CASSPSGRGGETQYF
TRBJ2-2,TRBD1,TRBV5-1,TGCGCCAGCAGCTTGGCCAGATCGGACAGGGGGTGGAACGGGGAGCTGTTTTTT,CASSLARSDRGWNGELFF
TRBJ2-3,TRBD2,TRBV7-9,TGTGCCAGCAGCTTAGGGGGGGGAGGGGATACGCAGTATTTT,CASSLGGGGDTQYF
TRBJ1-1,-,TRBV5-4,TGTGCCAGCGGGGGGTCAGCCACTGAAGCTTTCTTT,CASGGSATEAFF
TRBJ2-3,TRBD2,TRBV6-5,TGTGCCAGCAAGCGGGAGGTTGGGGTATTTACGCAGTATTTT,CASKREVGVFTQYF
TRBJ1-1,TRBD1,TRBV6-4,TGTGCCAGCAGTGCGACAGGGAGGACTGAAGCTTTCTTT,CASSATGRTEAFF